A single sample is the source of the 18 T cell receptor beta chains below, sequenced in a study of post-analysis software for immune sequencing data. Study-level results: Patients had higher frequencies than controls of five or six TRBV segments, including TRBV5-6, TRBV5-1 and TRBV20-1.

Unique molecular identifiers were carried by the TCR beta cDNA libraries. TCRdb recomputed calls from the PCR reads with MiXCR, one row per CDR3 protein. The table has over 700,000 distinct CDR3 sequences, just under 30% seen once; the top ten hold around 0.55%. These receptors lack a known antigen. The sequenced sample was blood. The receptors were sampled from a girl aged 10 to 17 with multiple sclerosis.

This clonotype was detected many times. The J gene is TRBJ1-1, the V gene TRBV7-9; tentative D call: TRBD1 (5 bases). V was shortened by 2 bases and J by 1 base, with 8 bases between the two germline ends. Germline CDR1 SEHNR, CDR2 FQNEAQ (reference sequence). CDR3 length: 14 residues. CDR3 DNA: TGTGCCAGCAGCTTATCCGGGGGGAACACTGAAGCTTTCTTT. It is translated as CASSLSGGNTEAFF.

The CDR3 loop reads CASSLSPLDTQYF. CDR3 nucleotides: TGTGCCAGCAGTTTATCCCCTCTTGATACGCAGTATTTT. This chain links TRBV27 with TRBJ2-3; D gene uncertain. V was clipped by 0 bases and J by 6 bases, with 7 bases between them. This CDR3 is 13 amino acids long. Looked up from germline, CDR1 is MNHEY and CDR2 is SMNVEV (reference sequence).

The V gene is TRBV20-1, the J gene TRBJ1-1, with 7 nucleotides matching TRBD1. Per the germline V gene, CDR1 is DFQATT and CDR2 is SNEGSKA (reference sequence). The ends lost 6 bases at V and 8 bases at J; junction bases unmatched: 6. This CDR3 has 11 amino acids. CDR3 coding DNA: TGCAGTGCAGCGAGGGGGCCCGAAGCTTTCTTT. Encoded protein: CSAARGPEAFF.

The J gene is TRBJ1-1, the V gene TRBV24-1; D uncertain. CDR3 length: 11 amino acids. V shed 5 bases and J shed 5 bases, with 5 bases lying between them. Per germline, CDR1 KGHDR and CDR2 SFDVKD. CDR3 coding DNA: TGTGCCACCAGTGGAAGAACTGAAGCTTTCTTT. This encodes CATSGRTEAFF.

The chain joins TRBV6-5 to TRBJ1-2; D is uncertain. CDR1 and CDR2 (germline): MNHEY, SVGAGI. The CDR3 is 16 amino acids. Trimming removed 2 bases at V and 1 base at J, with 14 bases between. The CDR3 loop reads CASSYISGSHNYGYTF. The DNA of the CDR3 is TGTGCCAGCAGTTACATCTCAGGCTCTCATAACTATGGCTACACCTTC.

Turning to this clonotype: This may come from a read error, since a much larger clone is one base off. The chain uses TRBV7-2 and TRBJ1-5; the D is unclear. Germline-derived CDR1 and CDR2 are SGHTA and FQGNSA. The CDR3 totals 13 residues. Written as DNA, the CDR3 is TGTGCCAGCAGCTTTTTAGTTGATCAGACCCAGCATTTT. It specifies CASSFLVDQTQHF.

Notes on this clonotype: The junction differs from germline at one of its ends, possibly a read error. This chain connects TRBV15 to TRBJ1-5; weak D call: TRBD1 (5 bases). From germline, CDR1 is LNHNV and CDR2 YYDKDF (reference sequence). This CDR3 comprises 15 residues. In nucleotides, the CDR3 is TGTGCCACCAGGGATCACGGGACCCTCAATCAGTCCCAGCATTTT. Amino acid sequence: CATRDHGTLNQSQHF.

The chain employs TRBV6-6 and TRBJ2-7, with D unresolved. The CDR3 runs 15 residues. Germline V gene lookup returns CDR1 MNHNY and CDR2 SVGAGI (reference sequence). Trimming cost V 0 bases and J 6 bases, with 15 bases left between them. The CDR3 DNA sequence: TGTGCCAGCAGTTACTCGACGGCAGGTTCAAGCGAGCAGTACTTC. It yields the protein CASSYSTAGSSEQYF.

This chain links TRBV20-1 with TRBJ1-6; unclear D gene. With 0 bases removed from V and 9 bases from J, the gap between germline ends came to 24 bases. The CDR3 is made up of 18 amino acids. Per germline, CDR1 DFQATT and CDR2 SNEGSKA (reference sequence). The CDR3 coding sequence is TGCAGTGCTAGAGACTCCCTCTTTCCCGGCGTACGAGGTTCACCCCTCCACTTT. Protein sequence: CSARDSLFPGVRGSPLHF.

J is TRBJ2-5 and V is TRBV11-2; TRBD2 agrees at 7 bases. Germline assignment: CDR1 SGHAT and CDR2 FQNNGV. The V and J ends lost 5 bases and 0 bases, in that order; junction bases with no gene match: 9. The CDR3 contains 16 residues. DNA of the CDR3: TGTGCCAGCAGCCAAGGGCGGGGGATATACCAAGAGACCCAGTACTTC. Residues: CASSQGRGIYQETQYF. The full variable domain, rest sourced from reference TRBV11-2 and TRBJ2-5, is EAGVAQSPRYKIIEKRQSVAFWCNPISGHATLYWYQQILGQGPKLLIQFQNNGVVDDSQLPKDRFSAERLKGVDSTLKIQPAKLEDSAVYLCASSQGRGIYQETQYFGPGTRLLVL.

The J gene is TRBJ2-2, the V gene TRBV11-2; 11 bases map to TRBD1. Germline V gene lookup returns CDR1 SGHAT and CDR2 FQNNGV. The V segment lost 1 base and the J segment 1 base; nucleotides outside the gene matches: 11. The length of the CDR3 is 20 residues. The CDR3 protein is CASSLAPRTGGLRNTGELFF. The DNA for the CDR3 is TGTGCCAGCAGCTTAGCCCCCCGGACAGGGGGCTTGAGGAACACCGGGGAGCTGTTTTTT.

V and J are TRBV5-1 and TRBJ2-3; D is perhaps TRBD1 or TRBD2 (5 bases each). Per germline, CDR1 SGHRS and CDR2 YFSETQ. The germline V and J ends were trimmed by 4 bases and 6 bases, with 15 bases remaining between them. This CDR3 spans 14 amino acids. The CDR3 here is CASSGVRGLDTQYF. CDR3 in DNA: TGCGCCAGCAGCGGGGTCCGGGGCTTGGATACGCAGTATTTT.

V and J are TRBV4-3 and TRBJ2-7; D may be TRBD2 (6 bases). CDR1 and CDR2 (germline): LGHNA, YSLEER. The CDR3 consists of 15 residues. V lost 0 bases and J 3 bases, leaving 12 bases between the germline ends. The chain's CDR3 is CASSQELGEVYEQYF. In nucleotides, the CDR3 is TGCGCCAGCAGCCAAGAGCTAGGGGAGGTCTACGAGCAGTACTTC.

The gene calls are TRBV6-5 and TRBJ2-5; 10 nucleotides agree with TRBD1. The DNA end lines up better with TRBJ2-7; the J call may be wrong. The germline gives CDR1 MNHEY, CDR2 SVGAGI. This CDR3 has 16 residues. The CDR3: CASSYGNPGQGYEQYF. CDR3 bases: TGTGCCAGCAGTTACGGGAACCCGGGACAGGGGTACGAGCAGTACTTC.

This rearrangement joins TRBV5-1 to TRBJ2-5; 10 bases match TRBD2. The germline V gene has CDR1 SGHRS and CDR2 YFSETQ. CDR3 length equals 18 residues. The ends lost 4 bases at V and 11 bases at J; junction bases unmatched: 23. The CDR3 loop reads CASSPGTSAPSSYNEQYF. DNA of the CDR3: TGCGCCAGCAGCCCCGGGACTAGCGCCCCAAGCTCCTACAATGAGCAGTACTTC.

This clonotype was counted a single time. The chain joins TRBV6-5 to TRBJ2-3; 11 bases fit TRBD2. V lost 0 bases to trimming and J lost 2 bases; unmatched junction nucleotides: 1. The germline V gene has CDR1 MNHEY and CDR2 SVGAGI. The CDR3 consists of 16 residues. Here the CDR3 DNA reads TGTGCCAGCAGTTACTCGACTAGCGGGGCCACAGATACGCAGTATTTT. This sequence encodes CASSYSTSGATDTQYF.

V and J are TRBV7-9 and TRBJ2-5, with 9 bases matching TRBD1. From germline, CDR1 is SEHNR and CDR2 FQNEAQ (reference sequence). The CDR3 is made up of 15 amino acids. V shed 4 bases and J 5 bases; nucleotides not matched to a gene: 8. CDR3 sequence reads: CASSSWTGVFETQYF. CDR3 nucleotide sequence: TGTGCCAGCAGCTCGTGGACAGGGGTATTTGAGACCCAGTACTTC.

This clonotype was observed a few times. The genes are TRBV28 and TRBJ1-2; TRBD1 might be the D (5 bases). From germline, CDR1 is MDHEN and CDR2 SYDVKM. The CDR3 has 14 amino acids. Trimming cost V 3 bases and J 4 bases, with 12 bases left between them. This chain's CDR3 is CASSFLGDVYGYTF. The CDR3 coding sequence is TGTGCCAGCAGTTTCTTAGGGGACGTCTATGGCTACACCTTC.